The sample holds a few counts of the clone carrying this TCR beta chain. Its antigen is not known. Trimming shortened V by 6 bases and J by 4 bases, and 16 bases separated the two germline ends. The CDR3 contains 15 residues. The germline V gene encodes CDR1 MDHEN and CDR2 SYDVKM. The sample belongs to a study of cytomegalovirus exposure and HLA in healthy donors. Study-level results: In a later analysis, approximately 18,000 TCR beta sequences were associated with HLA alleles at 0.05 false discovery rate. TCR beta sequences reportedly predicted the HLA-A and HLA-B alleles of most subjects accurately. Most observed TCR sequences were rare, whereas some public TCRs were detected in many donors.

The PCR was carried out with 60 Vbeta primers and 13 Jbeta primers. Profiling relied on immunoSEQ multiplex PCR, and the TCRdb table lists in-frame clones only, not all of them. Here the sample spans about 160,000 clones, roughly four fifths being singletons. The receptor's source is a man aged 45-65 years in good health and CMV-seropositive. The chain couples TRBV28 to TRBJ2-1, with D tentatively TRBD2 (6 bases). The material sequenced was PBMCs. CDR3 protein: CASSVPGTGYNEQFF. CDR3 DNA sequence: TGTGCCAGCAGCGTGCCCGGGACTGGTTACAATGAGCAGTTCTTC.